This T cell receptor (beta chain) stems from a study of cytotoxic CD8 clonotypes in ibrutinib-treated CLL. Looking at the study overall: An average of 255,043 productive templates and roughly 94,000 productive rearrangements was obtained per sample.

Deep sequencing aimed at 1 in 200,000 to 1 in 1 million T cells' resolution. This table comes from immunoSEQ multiplex PCR, and its TCRdb copy is limited to in-frame clones, with some not included. The sample has 27,000 or so clones; almost 85% are singletons. Trimming stripped 0 bases from V and 1 base from J, with 7 bases between. The CDR3 extends over 15 amino acids. CDR1 is PRHDT and CDR2 is FYEKMQ in the germline V gene (reference sequence). This clone has just a few counts. What it binds is not known. Study results and limitations: Sampling times, which were not matched between the groups, differed between sustained-remission patients and progressing patients. Clonality at baseline surpassed age-matched healthy donors and tracked circulating CD8+ T-cell counts.

The chain has TRBV13 and TRBJ1-5; D possibly corresponds to TRBD1 (5 bases). This clonotype was obtained from a human donor with chronic lymphocytic leukemia. The sequences come from PBMCs, collected after 24 months of ibrutinib treatment. The CDR3 here is CASSLGRDSNQPQHF. The CDR3, as DNA: TGTGCCAGCAGCTTAGGCCGGGACAGCAATCAGCCCCAGCATTTT.